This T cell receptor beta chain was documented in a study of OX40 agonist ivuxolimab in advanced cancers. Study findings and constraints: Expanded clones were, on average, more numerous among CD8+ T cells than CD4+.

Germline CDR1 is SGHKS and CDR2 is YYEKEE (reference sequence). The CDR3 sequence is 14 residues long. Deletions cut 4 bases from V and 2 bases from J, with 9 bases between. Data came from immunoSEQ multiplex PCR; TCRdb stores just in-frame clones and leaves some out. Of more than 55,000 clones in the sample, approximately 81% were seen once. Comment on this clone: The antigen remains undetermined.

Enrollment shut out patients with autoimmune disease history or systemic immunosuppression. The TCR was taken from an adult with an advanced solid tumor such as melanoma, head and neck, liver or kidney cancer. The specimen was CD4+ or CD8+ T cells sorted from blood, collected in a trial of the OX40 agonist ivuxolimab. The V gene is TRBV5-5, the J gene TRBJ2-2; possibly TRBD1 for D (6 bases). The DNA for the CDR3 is TGTGCCAGCAGCAGGGACACCAACACCGGGGAGCTGTTTTTT. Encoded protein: CASSRDTNTGELFF. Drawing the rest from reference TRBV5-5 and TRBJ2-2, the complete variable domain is DAGVTQSPTHLIKTRGQQVTLRCSPISGHKSVSWYQQVLGQGPQFIFQYYEKEERGRGNFPDRFSARQFPNYSSELNVNALLLGDSALYLCASSRDTNTGELFFGEGSRLTVL.